This TCR beta chain was found in a study of blood T cell repertoires in COVID-19. The overall study: From T cells, B-cell-depleted T cells, or PBMCs came the material, which was cDNA or gDNA.

Original handling: Nucleated cell counts were estimated from reference gene primer amplification. Produced via immunoSEQ multiplex PCR; TCRdb's table is partial and in-frame only. V and J calls and clone size are given by that table; D and trimming were obtained from the DNA. This sample has about 190,000 clones, with roughly 89% found just once. Individuals aged roughly 18 to 95 years were recruited from roughly 23 US areas. Up to 2 weeks before entering the study, exposed participants had met a COVID-19 case. This TCR came from a woman between 25 and 40 years old who had been exposed to COVID-19. The sample taken for sequencing was PBMCs or T cells enriched from blood (not recorded which).

The CDR3 region is CASSPAVWQGSGYTF. CDR3 DNA: TGTGCCAGCTCACCAGCGGTTTGGCAGGGCTCTGGCTACACCTTC. The V gene is TRBV18, the J gene TRBJ1-2; D perhaps matches TRBD1 (5 bases). This CDR3 is 15 amino acids long. Germline assignment: CDR1 KGHSH and CDR2 LQKENI. The ends were cut back, 2 bases at V and 7 bases at J, with 17 bases in the middle.